The entry that follows covers one T cell receptor beta chain sequence. Produced via immunoSEQ multiplex PCR; TCRdb's table is partial and in-frame only. The sample carries hundreds of thousands of clones, around 78% recorded once. This entry comes from a study of shared T cell receptors in the human thymus. These same data were also listed under a study on human thymus T cells. This second study says: Resections that were taken during corrective heart surgery supplied the thymus tissue.

The sequence came from a boy younger than two with a congenital heart defect. Sequencing was performed on thymocytes.

The CDR3 nucleotides read TGTGCCCACCCTAGGGGGGGAGGAGGACAAATCACCGGGGAGCTGTTTTTT. This gives the protein CAHPRGGGGQITGELFF. The rearrangement joins TRBV7-2 to TRBJ2-2; D might be TRBD2 (7 bases). This CDR3 spans 17 amino acids. The V gene lost 11 bases and the J gene lost 4 bases, with 26 bases spanning the gap. Germline V CDR1 and CDR2: SGHTA, FQGNSA.